The sequence of this TCR beta chain was determined in a study of OX40 agonist ivuxolimab in advanced cancers. At the level of the whole study: The costimulatory receptor OX40 (CD134) was targeted by ivuxolimab, a fully human IgG2 agonistic monoclonal antibody. Partial responses occurred in three dose-escalation patients: two with cutaneous melanoma and one with hepatocellular carcinoma. In the dose-escalation cohort, approximately 82% of patients were male, and the mean age was 60 years with a range of roughly 23 to 79. Peripheral TCRbeta sequencing was intended to test whether TCR sequence diversity was altered and clonal T-cell expansion was caused by ivuxolimab. Among the 50 to 55 dose-escalation patients, roughly 20 had hepatocellular carcinoma, about 15 melanoma, 9 renal cell carcinoma and 9 head and neck cancer. Intravenous ivuxolimab was administered to patients every 2 weeks at six dose levels: 0.01, 0.1, 0.3, 1.5, 3 and 10 mg/kg. The paper describes the monotherapy dose-escalation part (N = 52 patients) of the phase I trial of ivuxolimab. Patients were allowed to have had prior anti-PD-1, anti-PD-L1 or anti-CTLA-4 therapy, and 40% of the dose-escalation patients had previously received checkpoint inhibitors. General conclusions and limits of the study: In the 0.1-3.0 mg/kg groups, partial responders were among the patients with the lowest normalized peripheral clonal expansion, particularly in CD8+ T cells. Which antigens the clonally expanded peripheral T cells were specific for was not determined. After ivuxolimab, more expanded clones were found on average in CD8+ T cells than in CD4+ T cells. Clonal expansion of both CD4+ and CD8+ blood T cells was observed from baseline to week 6 at doses 0.1 to 3.0 mg/kg. Low levels of normalized T-cell clonal expansion were also seen in some patients who did not respond.

Genomic DNA was isolated from the sorted cells so that the TCRbeta CDR3 region could be sequenced. The immunoSEQ Assay was used to sequence the TCRbeta CDR3 regions. As stored in TCRdb, this immuneACCESS dataset retains in-frame rearrangements with V and J assigned. A fraction of the clones does not appear; measured against another copy, unresolved V genes explain less than half of the discrepancy, and the remainder lacks a known reason. Within this sample are about 31,000 clones, with around 90% of them counted one time only. Jointly, the top ten make up around 54% of the sample. This clone was picked up one time. This receptor's antigen is unknown. Base-call qualities are not available, and no considerably larger clone is one nucleotide away. Patients with a history of autoimmune disease or receiving systemic immunosuppression were excluded from the trial. In every dose cohort, peripheral blood was drawn for TCR sequencing at baseline, cycle 4 day 1, and cycle 7 day 1. Samples were obtained from an open-label, multicenter, first-in-human phase I dose-escalation trial of ivuxolimab. The trial enrolled adults with locally advanced or metastatic head and neck squamous cell, hepatocellular, melanoma or renal cell carcinoma. CD4+ and CD8+ T cells were sorted separately from peripheral blood before TCR sequencing.

Inclusive of the bounding cysteine and phenylalanine, the CDR3 is 13 residues long. The only DNA kept is the CDR3, 39 bases in frame from the first base. The germline ends are 7 bases apart after V is trimmed by 1 base and J by 3 bases. From the germline V gene, CDR1 is SNHLY and CDR2 is FYNNEI. This receptor was identified in an adult with an advanced solid tumor such as melanoma, head and neck, liver or kidney cancer. Sequencing used CD4+ or CD8+ T cells sorted from blood, obtained in a trial of the OX40 agonist ivuxolimab. The chain is assembled from TRBV2 and TRBJ2-7; perhaps TRBD1 is the D gene, with 5 bases matching. The nucleotides are TGTGCCAGCAGTGAAGAGGGGTACTACGAGCAGTACTTC. It codes for CASSEEGYYEQYF.